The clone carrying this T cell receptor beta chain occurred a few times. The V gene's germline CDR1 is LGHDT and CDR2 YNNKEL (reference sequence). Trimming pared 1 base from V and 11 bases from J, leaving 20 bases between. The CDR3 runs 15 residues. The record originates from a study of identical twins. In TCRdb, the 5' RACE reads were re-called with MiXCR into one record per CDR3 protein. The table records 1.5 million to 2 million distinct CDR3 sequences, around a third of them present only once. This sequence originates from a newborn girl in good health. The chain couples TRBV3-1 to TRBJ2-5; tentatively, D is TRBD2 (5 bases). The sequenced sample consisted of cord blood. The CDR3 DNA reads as TGTGCCAGCAGCCAAGGGGTCCTAATCAAGAGGGAGCAGTACTTC. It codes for CASSQGVLIKREQYF.